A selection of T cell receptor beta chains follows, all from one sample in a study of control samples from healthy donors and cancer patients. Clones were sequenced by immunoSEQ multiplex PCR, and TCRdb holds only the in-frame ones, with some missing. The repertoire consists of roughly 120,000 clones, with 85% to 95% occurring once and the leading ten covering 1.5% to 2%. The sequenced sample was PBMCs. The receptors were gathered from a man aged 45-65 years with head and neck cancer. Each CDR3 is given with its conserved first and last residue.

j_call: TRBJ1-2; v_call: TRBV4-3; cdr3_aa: CASSQGKGGYGYTF
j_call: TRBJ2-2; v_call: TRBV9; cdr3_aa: CASSPPGRVGGTGELFF
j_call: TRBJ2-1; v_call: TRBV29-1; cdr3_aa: CSVFYNEQFF
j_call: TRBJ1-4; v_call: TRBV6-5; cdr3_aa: CASRQGGEKLFF
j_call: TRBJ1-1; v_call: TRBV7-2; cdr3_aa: CASSWGLRDTEAFF
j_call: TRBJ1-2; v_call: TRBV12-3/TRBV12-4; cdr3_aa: CASSPGQGDGYTF
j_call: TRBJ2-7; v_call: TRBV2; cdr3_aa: CASSDYRVGEQYF
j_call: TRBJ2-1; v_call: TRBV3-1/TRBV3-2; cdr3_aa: CASSQDWGEQFF
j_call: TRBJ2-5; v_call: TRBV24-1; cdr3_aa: CATSDPAGLAGAKETQYF
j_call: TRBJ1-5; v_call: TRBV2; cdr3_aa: CASSEGFSVNQPQHF
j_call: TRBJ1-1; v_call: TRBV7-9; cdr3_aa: CASRLRVDTEAFF
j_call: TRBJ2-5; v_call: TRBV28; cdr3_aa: CASSSRGGRETQYF
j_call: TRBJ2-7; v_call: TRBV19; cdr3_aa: CASSPGQGGYEQYF
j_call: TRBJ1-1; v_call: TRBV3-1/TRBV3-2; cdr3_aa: CASSLALGLNTEAFF
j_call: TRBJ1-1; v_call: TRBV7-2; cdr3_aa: CASSLDWGRGGKTEAFF
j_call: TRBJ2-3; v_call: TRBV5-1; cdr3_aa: CASSLGARVDTDTQYF
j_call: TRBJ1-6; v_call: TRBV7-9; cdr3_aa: CASSLEGKYNSPLHF
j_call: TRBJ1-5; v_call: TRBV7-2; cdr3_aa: CASSLAGALGNQPQHF
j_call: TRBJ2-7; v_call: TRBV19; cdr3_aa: CASSQRSTYEQYF
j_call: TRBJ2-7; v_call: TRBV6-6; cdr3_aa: CASSYDDHQYEQYF
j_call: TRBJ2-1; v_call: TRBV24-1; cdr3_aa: CATSDLSSSGGFHNEQFF
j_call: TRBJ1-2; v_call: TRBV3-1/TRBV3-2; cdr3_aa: CASSQDRGKLNYGYTF
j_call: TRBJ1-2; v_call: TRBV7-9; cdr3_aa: CASSLGLAPNYGYTF
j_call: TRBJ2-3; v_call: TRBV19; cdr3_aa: CASSIAGSLGTQYF
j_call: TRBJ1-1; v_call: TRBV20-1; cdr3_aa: CSAPMNTEAFF
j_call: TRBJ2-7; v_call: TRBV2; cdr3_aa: CASTTGHDSYEQYF
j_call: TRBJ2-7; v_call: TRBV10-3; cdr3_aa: CAIKDFAGSYEQYF
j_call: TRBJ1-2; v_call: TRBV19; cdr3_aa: CASRLNYGYTF
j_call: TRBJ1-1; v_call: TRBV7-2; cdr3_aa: CASSLVNIGVLLF